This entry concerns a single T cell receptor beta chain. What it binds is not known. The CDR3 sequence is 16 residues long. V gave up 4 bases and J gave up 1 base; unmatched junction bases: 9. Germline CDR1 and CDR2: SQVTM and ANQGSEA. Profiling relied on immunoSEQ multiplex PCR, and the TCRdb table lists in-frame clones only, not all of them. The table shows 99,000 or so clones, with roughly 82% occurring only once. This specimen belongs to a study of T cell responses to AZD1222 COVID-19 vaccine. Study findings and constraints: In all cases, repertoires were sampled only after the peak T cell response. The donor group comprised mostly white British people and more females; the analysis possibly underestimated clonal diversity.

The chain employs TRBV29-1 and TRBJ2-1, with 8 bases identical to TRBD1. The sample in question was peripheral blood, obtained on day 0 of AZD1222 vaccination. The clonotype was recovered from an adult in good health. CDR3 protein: CSVGGTQGASYNEQFF. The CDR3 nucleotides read TGCAGCGTTGGGGGGACCCAGGGGGCATCCTACAATGAGCAGTTCTTC.